This paragraph reports one T cell receptor beta chain. Its antigen remains unidentified. The junction differs from germline at one of its ends, possibly a read error. Each CDR3 protein is one row after TCRdb ran MiXCR on the reads. The table shows about 100,000 distinct CDR3 sequences, with less than 30% occurring only once. This sample was taken from a study of T cell repertoires in cytomegalovirus infection. Study-wide background: It was the public TCR beta signatures that indicated both CMV infection and matching HLA type.

General study points: HLA-C-restricted CMV clonotypes gave the most frequent clonotype in two of eight donors. Cumulative public TCR beta family frequency identified CMV carriers with the relevant HLA.

The CDR3 runs to 14 residues. The sample in question was CD8+ T cells from cultured PBMCs, obtained from culture after CMV antigen stimulation. This TCR came from a human donor in good health (CMV status not recorded). Some clones in this sample may be carry-over from other donors' samples. V is TRBV12-3 or TRBV12-4 and J is TRBJ2-1, with D perhaps TRBD2 (5 bases). CDR3 protein: CVSRDGKGGNEQFF. The CDR3 DNA is TGTGTCAGCAGAGACGGGAAAGGAGGTAATGAGCAGTTCTTC.